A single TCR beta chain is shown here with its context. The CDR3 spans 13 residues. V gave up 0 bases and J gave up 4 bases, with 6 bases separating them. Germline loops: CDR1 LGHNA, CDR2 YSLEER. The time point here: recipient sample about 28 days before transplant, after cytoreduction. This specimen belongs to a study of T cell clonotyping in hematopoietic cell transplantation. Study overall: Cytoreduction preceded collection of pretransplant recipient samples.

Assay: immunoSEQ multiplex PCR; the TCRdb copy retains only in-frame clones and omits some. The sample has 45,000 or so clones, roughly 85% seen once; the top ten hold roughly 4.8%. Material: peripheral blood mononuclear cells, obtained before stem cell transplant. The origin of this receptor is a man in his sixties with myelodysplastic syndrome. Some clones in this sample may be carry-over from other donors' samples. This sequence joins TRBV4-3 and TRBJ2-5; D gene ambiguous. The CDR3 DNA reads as TGCGCCAGCAGCCAAGATCGAAGAGAGACCCAGTACTTC. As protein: CASSQDRRETQYF.